The present T cell receptor (beta chain) was sequenced within a study of T cell repertoires in cytomegalovirus infection. Study-wide findings and caveats: Ex vivo, HLA-C-restricted CMV-specific TCR beta clonotypes prevailed over the rest of the response.

The germline CDR1 and CDR2 sequences are SGHVS and FNYEAQ. The trim removed 5 bases at V and 4 bases at J, leaving 8 bases unmatched. This CDR3 is built from 15 residues. This clonotype appeared many times. Its cognate antigen is unknown. One entry per CDR3 protein, called by TCRdb with MiXCR from the reads. The table shows about 260,000 distinct CDR3 sequences, with around 15% occurring only once. This rearrangement joins TRBV7-6 to TRBJ2-7, with TRBD2 matching over 10 bases. Sequenced material: PBMCs. The receptor was isolated from a human donor in good health (CMV status not recorded). Some clones in this sample may be carry-over from other donors' samples. CDR3 sequence (DNA): TGTGCCAGCAGCCACCGACTAGCGGGTCGGTACGAGCAGTACTTC. It yields the protein CASSHRLAGRYEQYF.